This passage covers 21 T cell receptor beta chains from one sample sequenced in a study of T cells after posttransplantation cyclophosphamide. The protocol was immunoSEQ multiplex PCR, while the TCRdb copy is restricted to in-frame clones and leaves out a portion. Here the sample spans tens of thousands of clones, about 90% being singletons. Sequencing was done on a sample of PBMCs. All receptors derive from a woman aged 50 to 65 in good health and a related stem cell transplant donor.

The sample holds one count of this clone. The chain links TRBV28 to TRBJ1-2; TRBD1 might be the D (5 bases). The CDR3 sequence is 17 residues long. The V end lost 1 base, the J end lost 3 bases, and 18 bases lay between the germline ends. Germline V gene sequence: CDR1 MDHEN, CDR2 SYDVKM. CDR3 loop: CASSLLAGRIQDYGYTF. The CDR3 nucleotides are TGTGCCAGCAGTTTATTAGCAGGGAGGATCCAGGACTATGGCTACACCTTC.

The J gene is TRBJ2-3, the V gene TRBV5-1; D is uncertain. V lost 0 bases and J 6 bases, leaving 11 bases between the germline ends. The CDR3 covers 14 residues. Germline V lookup: CDR1 SGHRS, CDR2 YFSETQ. For the CDR3, the DNA is TGCGCCAGCAGCTTGGGCACCGCCGCGGATACGCAGTATTTT. The encoded protein is CASSLGTAADTQYF.

The genes are TRBV19 and TRBJ1-1; weak D call: TRBD1 (6 bases). Per germline, CDR1 LNHDA and CDR2 SQIVND (reference sequence). This CDR3 has 15 amino acids. V was shortened by 6 bases and J by 1 base, with 15 bases between the two germline ends. CDR3 in amino acids: CASRDRDTTNTEAFF. As DNA, the CDR3 is TGTGCCAGTAGAGATCGGGACACCACGAACACTGAAGCTTTCTTT.

The chain recombines TRBV5-1 with TRBJ2-1, with TRBD2 matching over 10 bases. V lost 3 bases to trimming and J lost 7 bases; unmatched junction nucleotides: 13. Germline V lookup: CDR1 SGHRS, CDR2 YFSETQ. This CDR3 spans 17 amino acids. CDR3 protein: CASSSLASGSMRNEQFF. The CDR3 region has the DNA TGCGCCAGCAGCTCGCTCGCTAGCGGGAGTATGAGGAATGAGCAGTTCTTC.

V usage is TRBV18 and J usage is TRBJ1-1; 9 bases are a match to TRBD1. The CDR3 runs 17 residues. Germline V gives CDR1 KGHSH, CDR2 LQKENI. After removal of 3 bases from V and 4 bases from J, the junction contained 12 bases not matched to a gene. The CDR3 DNA follows: TGTGCCAGCTCACCCAACAGGGGGCCGGGGGGTGGCACTGAAGCTTTCTTT. This codes for CASSPNRGPGGGTEAFF.

V and J are TRBV4-2 and TRBJ1-1, with D possibly TRBD1 on 5 matching bases. V was shortened by 1 base and J by 4 bases, with 7 bases between the two germline ends. The CDR3 runs to 13 residues. CDR1 and CDR2 from the germline V gene are LGHNA and YNFKEQ. This CDR3 reads CASSQAGSTEAFF. CDR3 sequence (DNA): TGTGCCAGCAGCCAAGCAGGGTCCACTGAAGCTTTCTTT.

CDR3 in DNA: TGTGCCAGCAGCCCCGATTTTTCGGGTGAAAAACTGTTTTTT. Protein product: CASSPDFSGEKLFF. The chain uses TRBV5-6 and TRBJ1-4; D remains ambiguous. From germline, CDR1 is SGHDT and CDR2 YYEEEE. The CDR3 extends over 14 amino acids. V lost 4 bases, J lost 7 bases, and 14 bases lay in between.

The V and J genes are TRBV27 and TRBJ2-7; TRBD1 agrees at 7 bases. Germline loops: CDR1 MNHEY, CDR2 SMNVEV (reference sequence). V was pared by 4 bases and J by 6 bases, with 15 bases of the junction left unmatched. This CDR3 contains 16 residues. CDR3 sequence reads: CASSWAGIDRALEQYF. The CDR3 region has the DNA TGTGCCAGCAGTTGGGCGGGTATCGACAGGGCGCTCGAGCAGTACTTC.

The genes are TRBV2 and TRBJ1-5; D ambiguous. With 5 bases removed from V and 5 bases from J, the gap between germline ends came to 13 bases. The CDR3 totals 14 residues. Germline CDR1 and CDR2: SNHLY and FYNNEI. DNA for the CDR3: TGTGCCAGCAGTAAAAGCGAGATGGATCAGCCCCAGCATTTT. It encodes CASSKSEMDQPQHF.

This clone was picked up one time. The chain combines TRBV27 with TRBJ2-5, with 11 nucleotides matching TRBD2. V shed 4 bases and J 2 bases; nucleotides not matched to a gene: 6. Germline V gene data show CDR1 as MNHEY and CDR2 as SMNVEV (reference sequence). This CDR3 comprises 16 residues. The CDR3 DNA reads as TGTGCCAGCAGTTCACCGGGACTAGCGGCACAAGAGACCCAGTACTTC. Encoded protein: CASSSPGLAAQETQYF.

The chain has TRBV27 and TRBJ2-2; D is undetermined. This CDR3 is built from 15 residues. Trimming pared 3 bases from V and 7 bases from J, leaving 15 bases between. Germline assignment: CDR1 MNHEY and CDR2 SMNVEV (reference sequence). CDR3 nucleotides: TGTGCCAGCAGTTTCCCCCCCACAATTGGCGGGGAGCTGTTTTTT. This sequence encodes CASSFPPTIGGELFF.

J is TRBJ1-5 and V is TRBV28; 9 bases align to TRBD1. The length of the CDR3 is 17 residues. The ends lost 6 bases at V and 0 bases at J; junction bases unmatched: 9. CDR1 is MDHEN, CDR2 SYDVKM, per germline. CDR3 sequence (DNA): TGTGCCAGCAGCCAAGGACAGGGGTGGTATAGCAATCAGCCCCAGCATTTT. Its protein is CASSQGQGWYSNQPQHF. Full variable domain (outside the CDR3, taken from reference TRBV28 and TRBJ1-5): DVKVTQSSRYLVKRTGEKVFLECVQDMDHENMFWYRQDPGLGLRLIYFSYDVKMKEKGDIPEGYSVSREKKERFSLILESASTNQTSMYLCASSQGQGWYSNQPQHFGDGTRLSIL.

Points on this clone: A junction boundary mismatches the germline segment, possibly from a read error. CDR3: CASSEGKPRDRGDLNYGYTF. For the CDR3, the DNA is TGTGCCAGCAGCGAAGGTAAACCGCGGGACAGGGGTGATCTTAACTATGGCTACACCTTC. The rearrangement links TRBV6-1 to TRBJ1-2; 10 bases match TRBD1. Germline V gene lookup returns CDR1 MNHNS and CDR2 SASEGT. This CDR3 comprises 20 residues.

This clone showed up just once. The chain recombines TRBV2 with TRBJ2-7; 7 bases align to TRBD2. Looked up from germline, CDR1 is SNHLY and CDR2 is FYNNEI. The CDR3 has 14 residues. With V trimmed by 4 bases and J by 4 bases, 7 bases remained unmatched. The CDR3 nucleotides are TGTGCCAGCAGTGTGGGAGGGCCGGTGTACGAGCAGTACTTC. It translates to CASSVGGPVYEQYF.

The rearrangement links TRBV2 to TRBJ2-2; the match to TRBD2 covers 7 bases. The germline gives CDR1 SNHLY, CDR2 FYNNEI. The CDR3 is 14 residues long. V shed 8 bases and J 3 bases; nucleotides not matched to a gene: 6. The CDR3 reads CASGWGGDTGELFF. The CDR3 nucleotides read TGTGCCAGCGGGTGGGGAGGGGACACCGGGGAGCTGTTTTTT. Together with reference TRBV2 and TRBJ2-2, the CDR3 gives the full variable domain: EPEVTQTPSHQVTQMGQEVILRCVPISNHLYFYWYRQILGQKVEFLVSFYNNEISEKSEIFDDQFSVERPDGSNFTLKIRSTKLEDSAMYFCASGWGGDTGELFFGEGSRLTVL.

There are a few counts of this clone. This sequence joins TRBV5-4 and TRBJ2-2, with 7 bases aligning to TRBD1. The CDR3 is made up of 14 amino acids. The junction had 4 bases not matched to a gene; V was cut back by 2 bases and J by 6 bases. CDR1 and CDR2 from the germline V gene are SGHNT and YYREEE (reference sequence). CDR3 in amino acids: CASSLQGPPGELFF. The CDR3 DNA reads TGTGCCAGCAGCTTACAGGGGCCCCCCGGGGAGCTGTTTTTT.

The gene calls are TRBV6-5 and TRBJ1-1, with 10 bases aligning to TRBD1. Germline CDR1 is MNHEY and CDR2 is SVGAGI. The CDR3 has 15 amino acids. With V trimmed by 5 bases and J by 11 bases, 14 bases remained unmatched. The CDR3 is CASSPRTGGYQVAFF. CDR3 in DNA: TGTGCCAGCAGTCCCCGGACAGGGGGTTACCAGGTGGCTTTCTTT.

V gene TRBV9 combines with J gene TRBJ2-7; a possible D gene is TRBD2 (6 bases). Between the trimmed V and J ends, which lost 4 bases and 2 bases, there was a span of 16 bases. CDR3 size: 15 residues. Germline lookup yields CDR1 SGDLS and CDR2 YYNGEE. CDR3 amino acids: CASSPLASAAYEQYF. CDR3 nucleotide sequence: TGTGCCAGCAGCCCCTTGGCTAGCGCCGCCTACGAGCAGTACTTC.

DNA of the CDR3: TGTGCCAGCAGCCGTAGCGGGAGTTACCCCTACGAGCAGTACTTC. It translates to CASSRSGSYPYEQYF. The chain joins TRBV14 to TRBJ2-7; 9 nucleotides match TRBD2. V lost 4 bases, J lost 2 bases, and 6 bases stayed unmatched. The CDR3 consists of 15 residues. Germline V gene lookup returns CDR1 SGHDN and CDR2 FVKESK.

The chain uses TRBV6-6 and TRBJ2-4; TRBD2 matches 10 bases. Trimming at V came to 5 bases and at J to 2 bases, leaving 6 bases not matched to a gene. The CDR3 is 16 amino acids. Germline lookup yields CDR1 MNHNY and CDR2 SVGAGI (reference sequence). CDR3 residues: CASSTTSGIPKNIQYF. DNA of the CDR3: TGTGCCAGCAGTACTACTAGCGGGATACCCAAAAACATTCAGTACTTC.

This clone was detected a few times. This chain links TRBV21-1 with TRBJ1-4; the table calls TRBD1, which could not be checked here. TRBV21-1 is assigned pseudogene status. CDR3 length equals 16 residues. The CDR3 DNA reads TGTGCCAGCAGCAAAAGGGGGGGACAGGCGAATGAAAAACTGTTTTTT. Translation: CASSKRGGQANEKLFF.